Shown below are 17 T cell receptor beta chains from a single sample sequenced in a study of OX40 agonist ivuxolimab in advanced cancers. Sequenced by immunoSEQ multiplex PCR; TCRdb stores in-frame clones only, minus some. In the table there are roughly 26,000 clones, about 88% of which are singletons. This specimen was CD4+ or CD8+ T cells sorted from blood, taken in a trial of the OX40 agonist ivuxolimab. These receptors originate from an adult with an advanced solid tumor such as melanoma, head and neck, liver or kidney cancer.

This clone has more than one count but fewer than ten. This chain's CDR3 is CASSLALGETQYF. The CDR3 DNA reads TGCGCCAGCAGCTTGGCCCTTGGAGAGACCCAGTACTTC. The chain carries TRBV5-1 and TRBJ2-5; D is ambiguous. The germline V gene has CDR1 SGHRS and CDR2 YFSETQ. The CDR3 has 13 residues. The V gene lost 0 bases and the J gene lost 4 bases, with 7 bases spanning the gap.

This chain joins TRBV4-2 and TRBJ2-7, with 10 bases that match TRBD2. There are 15 residues in the CDR3. The trim removed 2 bases at V and 1 base at J, leaving 2 bases unmatched. Germline loops: CDR1 LGHNA, CDR2 YNFKEQ. Here the CDR3 DNA reads TGTGCCAGCAGCCAACTAGCGGGAGCTTCCTACGAGCAGTACTTC. Its protein product is CASSQLAGASYEQYF.

V and J are TRBV7-9 and TRBJ1-5, with a tentative D call TRBD1 (6 bases). Germline loops: CDR1 SEHNR, CDR2 FQNEAQ (reference sequence). This CDR3 has 13 amino acids. Trimming pared 5 bases from V and 9 bases from J, leaving 14 bases between. CDR3 region: CASSQDRGGPQHF. For the CDR3, the DNA is TGTGCCAGCAGCCAAGATCGAGGGGGGCCCCAGCATTTT.

The chain couples TRBV19 to TRBJ2-1; no reliable D call. CDR1 is LNHDA and CDR2 is SQIVND in the germline V gene (reference sequence). The CDR3 runs to 13 residues. The germline V and J ends were trimmed by 8 bases and 3 bases, with 11 bases remaining between them. The CDR3 is CASQGSDYNEQFF. CDR3 DNA: TGTGCCAGTCAAGGGTCCGACTACAATGAGCAGTTCTTC.

The chain has TRBV7-2 and TRBJ1-4; D is unresolved. V was cut by 5 bases and J by 6 bases, with 22 bases left in between. The CDR3 has 17 amino acids. Germline V CDR1 and CDR2: SGHTA, FQGNSA. For the CDR3, the DNA is TGTGCCAGCAGCCTGGACGGCGGCGTTTTAGTGGATGAAAAACTGTTTTTT. Its protein is CASSLDGGVLVDEKLFF.

V gene TRBV9 combines with J gene TRBJ2-5; perhaps TRBD2 as D (6 bases). Germline V lookup: CDR1 SGDLS, CDR2 YYNGEE. With 3 bases removed from V and 5 bases from J, the gap between germline ends came to 11 bases. The CDR3 spans 13 residues. DNA of the CDR3: TGTGCCAGCAGCGCCCCCCGGGGGGAGACCCAGTACTTC. Translation gives CASSAPRGETQYF.

The chain combines TRBV9 with TRBJ2-7; the D call may be TRBD1 or TRBD2 (6 bases each). The CDR3 runs to 15 residues. Trimming left V 0 bases short and J 5 bases short, with 15 bases between. In germline, CDR1 is SGDLS, CDR2 YYNGEE. In nucleotides, the CDR3 is TGTGCCAGCAGCGTAGGAGGTGGAGGGGGGAACGAGCAGTACTTC. Translated, it gives CASSVGGGGGNEQYF.

The table lists this clone with a few counts. The V and J genes are TRBV4-1 and TRBJ1-5; D ambiguous. Germline CDR1 is MGHRA and CDR2 is YSYEKL. The ends were cut back, 0 bases at V and 6 bases at J, with 6 bases in the middle. The length of the CDR3 is 13 residues. CDR3 amino acids: CASSQEEAQPQHF. In DNA form, the CDR3 reads TGCGCCAGCAGCCAAGAAGAGGCTCAGCCCCAGCATTTT.

The chain employs TRBV27 and TRBJ1-1; D remains unclear. The CDR3 is made up of 16 amino acids. Looked up from germline, CDR1 is MNHEY and CDR2 is SMNVEV (reference sequence). Between the trimmed V and J ends, which lost 6 bases and 2 bases, there was a span of 19 bases. CDR3 DNA: TGTGCCAGCAGGCCGACCTCGGGGTCGGCTAACACTGAAGCTTTCTTT. Its protein is CASRPTSGSANTEAFF.

The chain's CDR3 is CASSWTGFDEQYF. The CDR3 region has the DNA TGTGCCAGCAGTTGGACAGGGTTTGACGAGCAGTACTTC. This chain connects TRBV27 to TRBJ2-7, with 8 bases identical to TRBD1. The germline V gene encodes CDR1 MNHEY and CDR2 SMNVEV (reference sequence). V gave up 4 bases and J gave up 5 bases; unmatched junction bases: 4. The CDR3 runs to 13 residues.

The genes are TRBV7-9 and TRBJ2-7; D possibly matches TRBD1 or TRBD2 (5 bases each). Trimming left V 8 bases short and J 0 bases short, with 17 bases between. The CDR3 spans 15 residues. The germline gives CDR1 SEHNR, CDR2 FQNEAQ (reference sequence). CDR3: CASSQPGASSYEQYF. The CDR3 DNA sequence: TGTGCCAGCTCCCAGCCCGGGGCTAGCTCCTACGAGCAGTACTTC.

The chain links TRBV6-4 to TRBJ2-1; 13 bases are shared with TRBD2. J was trimmed by 6 bases and V by 6 bases; bases with no gene match: 5. Germline values: CDR1 MRHNA, CDR2 SNTAGT. There are 15 residues in the CDR3. CDR3 sequence reads: CASRTSGGHSNEQFF. CDR3 sequence (DNA): TGTGCCAGCAGGACTAGCGGGGGGCACTCCAATGAGCAGTTCTTC.

The rearrangement uses TRBV10-3 and TRBJ1-1, with 7 bases that match TRBD1. After removal of 10 bases from V and 4 bases from J, the junction contained 9 bases not matched to a gene. CDR3 size: 13 residues. Germline lookup yields CDR1 ENHRY and CDR2 SYGVKD. Here the CDR3 reads CASQPDRVTEAFF. The CDR3 DNA sequence: TGTGCCAGCCAACCCGACAGGGTCACTGAAGCTTTCTTT.

This chain connects TRBV6-5 to TRBJ1-1, with D perhaps matching TRBD1 (6 bases). CDR1 and CDR2 (germline): MNHEY, SVGAGI. V lost 5 bases to trimming and J lost 1 base, with 8 bases between them. The CDR3 extends over 13 amino acids. The CDR3 coding sequence is TGTGCCAGCAGTCCGGGACAGAACACTGAAGCTTTCTTT. Protein: CASSPGQNTEAFF.

The gene calls are TRBV5-4 and TRBJ2-7, with D tentatively TRBD1 (5 bases). The CDR3 is made up of 12 amino acids. Trimming removed 3 bases at V and 1 base at J, with 5 bases between. Germline-derived CDR1 and CDR2 are SGHNT and YYREEE (reference sequence). The CDR3 DNA sequence: TGTGCCAGCAGCTCAGGGTCCTACGAGCAGTACTTC. This sequence encodes CASSSGSYEQYF.

CDR3 nucleotides: TGTGCCAGCAGTTTTTTATTAGCGGGAGAACAAGATACGCAGTATTTT. This codes for CASSFLLAGEQDTQYF. This chain links TRBV27 with TRBJ2-3, with 9 bases aligning to TRBD2. In germline, CDR1 is MNHEY, CDR2 SMNVEV (reference sequence). CDR3 length: 16 residues. The V segment lost 3 bases and the J segment 5 bases; nucleotides outside the gene matches: 9.

The CDR3 DNA reads as TGTGCCAGCAGAAACACCGGGGAGCTGTTTTTT. Translation gives CASRNTGELFF. This rearrangement joins TRBV6-6 to TRBJ2-2; D gene unclear. V was trimmed by 6 bases and J by 2 bases, leaving 1 base between them. The CDR3 consists of 11 residues. CDR1 is MNHNY and CDR2 is SVGAGI in the germline V gene (reference sequence).